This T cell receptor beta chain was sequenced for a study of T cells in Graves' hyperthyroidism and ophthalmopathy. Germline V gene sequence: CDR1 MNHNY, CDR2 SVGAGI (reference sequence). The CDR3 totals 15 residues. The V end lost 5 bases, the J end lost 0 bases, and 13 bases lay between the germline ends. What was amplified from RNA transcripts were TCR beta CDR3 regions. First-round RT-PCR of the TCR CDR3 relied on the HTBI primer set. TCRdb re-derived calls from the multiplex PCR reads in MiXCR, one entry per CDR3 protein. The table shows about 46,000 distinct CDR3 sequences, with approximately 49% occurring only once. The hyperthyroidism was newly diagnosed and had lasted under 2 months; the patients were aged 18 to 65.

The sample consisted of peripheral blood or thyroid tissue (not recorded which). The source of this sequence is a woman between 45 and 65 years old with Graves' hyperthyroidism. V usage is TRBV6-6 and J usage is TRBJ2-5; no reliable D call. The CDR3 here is CASSGSFSYQETQYF. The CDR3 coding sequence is TGTGCCAGCAGTGGCTCATTCAGTTACCAAGAGACCCAGTACTTC.